These T cell receptor beta chains were read from a single sample in a study of regulatory T cells in long-lasting Graves disease. MiXCR, applied by TCRdb to the multiplex PCR reads, yields one record per CDR3 protein. Seen here are approximately 360,000 distinct CDR3 sequences, roughly 23% observed once, and the top ten hold 28%. Material: peripheral blood mononuclear cells (PBMCs), obtained when the disease was refractory, from a patient treated with antithyroid drugs. These receptors all stem from a woman between 40 and 55 years old with Graves disease. Both conserved end residues are part of each CDR3. A D gene is named only where the DNA matches it firmly. Size values are once, few and many counts, or a class for expanded clones, and some rows have none.

j_call	d_call	v_call	clone_size	cdr3_nt	cdr3_aa
TRBJ1-2	.	TRBV12-3/TRBV12-4	many	TGTGCCAGCAGTTTAGGGGGGGTAAACTATGGCTACACCTTC	CASSLGGVNYGYTF
TRBJ2-2	.	TRBV27	few	TGTGCCAGCAGTTTCAGACTAAACACCGGGGAGCTGTTTTTT	CASSFRLNTGELFF
TRBJ1-1	TRBD1	TRBV7-6	.	TGTGCCAGCAGCTTAGTACCAGGGGGGAACACTGAAGCTTTCTTT	CASSLVPGGNTEAFF
TRBJ1-1	.	TRBV20-1	many	TGCAGTGCTAGGTCCCGGACTGATAGCGAAGCTTTCTTT	CSARSRTDSEAFF
TRBJ2-7	TRBD2	TRBV28	many	TGTGCCAGCACCATCGTCGGGACTAGCGGGGCCTACGAGCAGTACTTC	CASTIVGTSGAYEQYF
TRBJ1-5	.	TRBV19	few	TGTGCCAGTAGTAAGTTTGAAAGTCAGCCCCAGCATTTT	CASSKFESQPQHF
TRBJ2-4	TRBD2	TRBV19	many	TGTGCCAGCCGAACTAGCGAGCCTGCCAAAAACATTCAGTACTTC	CASRTSEPAKNIQYF
TRBJ2-5	.	TRBV20-1	many	TGCAGTGCTAGGTTGACAGGGACTTCGGAGACCCAGTACTTC	CSARLTGTSETQYF
TRBJ2-2	.	TRBV5-5	.	TGTGCCAGCAGCTTGTCGGTCGGCGGGGAGCTGTTTTTT	CASSLSVGGELFF
TRBJ1-5	.	TRBV28	many	TGTGCCAGCAGTTTCGGTACGAAGGAATTTAATCAGCCCCAGCATTTT	CASSFGTKEFNQPQHF
TRBJ2-3	.	TRBV6-4	once	TGTGCCAGCAGTGAACGAGTAGGGTTCACAGATACGCAGTATTTT	CASSERVGFTDTQYF
TRBJ2-7	TRBD1	TRBV28	.	TGTGCCAGCAGTCGCCGAGACAGGGTTTCCTACGAGCAGTACTTC	CASSRRDRVSYEQYF
TRBJ2-7	.	TRBV7-9	many	TGTGCCAGCAGCTTAGGCCAGAACTCCTACGAGCAGTACTTC	CASSLGQNSYEQYF
TRBJ1-2	.	TRBV28	many	TGTGCCAGCACCTCAGGGTTGTATGGCTACACCTTC	CASTSGLYGYTF
TRBJ1-1	TRBD1	TRBV5-1	.	TGCGCCAGCAGCCCGGAAAACAGGGGTTTCACTGAAGCTTTCTTT	CASSPENRGFTEAFF
TRBJ2-7	TRBD2	TRBV10-3	many	TGTGCCATCAGTCGACTAGCGGGAGGACCGGGCTACGAGCAGTACTTC	CAISRLAGGPGYEQYF
TRBJ1-3	.	TRBV3-1	few	TGTGCCAGCAGCCAAGACGGCGGGGTATTTGGAAACACCATATATTTT	CASSQDGGVFGNTIYF
TRBJ2-7	TRBD2	TRBV7-2	.	TGTGCCAGCAGCCGGAGCTCTAGCGGGAGGAATAAGGAGCAGTACTTC	CASSRSSSGRNKEQYF
TRBJ1-4	TRBD1	TRBV3-1	many	TGTGCCAGCAGCCAACCCAGGGGGCAAAATGAAAAACTGTTTTTT	CASSQPRGQNEKLFF
TRBJ1-4	.	TRBV27	few	TGTGCCAGCAGTTTAGGGCCAGCCGTAAAACTGTTTTTT	CASSLGPAVKLFF
TRBJ2-7	.	TRBV29-1	many	TGCAGCGTCCGCACCGACTGGACCGAGCAGTACTTC	CSVRTDWTEQYF
TRBJ2-7	.	TRBV20-1	.	TGCAGTGCTAACGCCGAGCAGTACTTC	CSANAEQYF
TRBJ2-7	TRBD1	TRBV9	few	TGTGCCAGCAGCGGACAGGGCCTCGAGCAGTACTTC	CASSGQGLEQYF
TRBJ2-5	.	TRBV10-3	many	TGTGCCATCAGTGAGAGGGAGAACGGAGAGACCCAGTACTTC	CAISERENGETQYF
TRBJ2-5	TRBD1	TRBV30	.	TGTGCCTGGAGTGTTGAGACAGGGGCTGCAGAGACCCAGTACTTC	CAWSVETGAAETQYF
TRBJ2-2	TRBD1	TRBV28	.	TGTGCCAGCAGTTTTGGGGCCCGGGACAGGGTTATCGGGGAGCTGTTTTTT	CASSFGARDRVIGELFF
TRBJ2-3	TRBD2	TRBV20-1	once	TGCAGTGCTCTCGGGAGGGACCCTAATACGCAGTATTTT	CSALGRDPNTQYF
TRBJ2-1	TRBD2	TRBV2	few	TGTGCCAGCAGTGATAGGGTTCTAGCGGGAGCCTACAATGAGCAGTTCTTC	CASSDRVLAGAYNEQFF
TRBJ2-3	TRBD2	TRBV7-2	few	TGTGCCAGCAGCACCGGGACTAGCGGGTTCACAGATACGCAGTATTTT	CASSTGTSGFTDTQYF
TRBJ2-7	TRBD2	TRBV6-1	few	TGTGCCAGCAGTCCCTCCGGGACTAGCTTACACGAGCAGTACTTC	CASSPSGTSLHEQYF
TRBJ1-5	.	TRBV28	many	TGTGCCAGCAGAAGACAGTATAGCAATCAGCCCCAGCATTTT	CASRRQYSNQPQHF
TRBJ2-1	TRBD1	TRBV11-2	few	TGTGCCAGCAGCTCGGACAGGGGAGTATACAATGAGCAGTTCTTC	CASSSDRGVYNEQFF
TRBJ2-2	.	TRBV20-1	.	TGCAGTGCTAGAGATCGCGGGTGGGCGAACACCGGGGAGCTGTTTTTT	CSARDRGWANTGELFF
TRBJ2-1	.	TRBV7-9	.	TGTGCCAGCAACCTACAGGGCTCTGAGCAGTTCTTC	CASNLQGSEQFF
TRBJ2-3	TRBD2	TRBV2	.	TGTGCCAGCAGTGACCGGCTAGCGGGAGGAGTGAATACGCAGTATTTT	CASSDRLAGGVNTQYF
TRBJ2-5	.	TRBV29-1	many	TGCAGCGTTCCGAGGGGGGAGACCCAGTACTTC	CSVPRGETQYF
TRBJ2-5	TRBD2	TRBV7-2	few	TGTGCCAGCAGCGGCGCGGGAGAGGGAAAGACCCAGTACTTC	CASSGAGEGKTQYF
TRBJ2-3	TRBD2	TRBV6-2/TRBV6-3	.	TGTGCCAGCAGTTCCTCTAGCGGCGTGGGAGGCACAGATACGCAGTATTTT	CASSSSSGVGGTDTQYF
TRBJ2-2	TRBD2	TRBV28	many	TGTGCCAGCAGTCCGCCGGCGGGGGTGAACACCGGGGAGCTGTTTTTT	CASSPPAGVNTGELFF
TRBJ2-5	TRBD1	TRBV4-1	.	TGCGCCAGCAGCCGGGACAGGGACCAAGAGACCCAGTACTTC	CASSRDRDQETQYF
TRBJ1-5	.	TRBV2	many	TGTGCCAGCAATCGACAAACCAATCAGCCCCAGCATTTT	CASNRQTNQPQHF
TRBJ2-4	.	TRBV20-1	few	TGCAGTGCTTACGGGCCATCTGGAGACATTCAGTACTTC	CSAYGPSGDIQYF
TRBJ2-1	TRBD2	TRBV7-3	.	TGTGCCAGCAGCTTATTAAGTTTGTCTAGCGGAGGCGGCCGTGGGTTCAATGAGCAGTTCTTC	CASSLLSLSSGGGRGFNEQFF
TRBJ2-1	.	TRBV27	many	TGTGCCAGCAGTTTATCGGGGCATGAGCAGTTCTTC	CASSLSGHEQFF
TRBJ2-1	TRBD2	TRBV28	.	TGTGCCAGCAATCCCGGGACTACAGAGCAGTTCTTC	CASNPGTTEQFF
TRBJ1-1	.	TRBV9	.	TGTGCCAGCAGCTCAACCCCCCACGACGTGAACACTGAAGCTTTCTTT	CASSSTPHDVNTEAFF
TRBJ2-5	TRBD1	TRBV20-1	few	TGCAGTGCTCAAATCAGGGGGCGCTTCGAGACCCAGTACTTC	CSAQIRGRFETQYF
TRBJ2-4	TRBD2	TRBV6-2/TRBV6-3	.	TGTGCCAGCAGGCAAAACTTCCGACTAGCGGGAGGGCTAATAGCCAAAAACATTCAGTACTTC	CASRQNFRLAGGLIAKNIQYF
TRBJ1-6	.	TRBV10-3	many	TGTGCCATCAGTGGGGCGGACGGGAGAAGCTCCTATAATTCACCCCTCCACTTT	CAISGADGRSSYNSPLHF
TRBJ1-5	.	TRBV2	many	TGTGCCAGCAGACGGGATAGCAATCAGCCCCAGCATTTT	CASRRDSNQPQHF
TRBJ2-7	.	TRBV4-1	.	TGCGCCAGCAGTCTCACAGGGTTTTCAGGGTACGAGCAGTACTTC	CASSLTGFSGYEQYF
TRBJ2-4	.	TRBV7-3	many	TGTGCCAGCAGCTTAACTGGGGCCAAAAACATTCAGTACTTC	CASSLTGAKNIQYF
TRBJ2-7	.	TRBV10-3	few	TGTGCCATCAGTGAGTCGGTCTTTCGACCGCGCGGCCCTGAAATCTCCTACGAGCAGTACTTC	CAISESVFRPRGPEISYEQYF
TRBJ2-2	.	TRBV12-3/TRBV12-4	many	TGTGCCAGCAGTTTACATAACCAGGGGACCGGGGAGCTGTTTTTT	CASSLHNQGTGELFF
TRBJ1-5	TRBD1	TRBV20-1	many	TGCAGTGCTATATCAGGGGACAGAAATCAGCCCCAGCATTTT	CSAISGDRNQPQHF
TRBJ1-3	.	TRBV28	.	TGTGCCAGCAGTTCCCCCGGAACCTCTGGAAACACCATATATTTT	CASSSPGTSGNTIYF